This T cell receptor (beta chain) was documented in a study of OX40 agonist ivuxolimab in advanced cancers. Regarding the research as a whole: The costimulatory receptor OX40 (CD134) was targeted by ivuxolimab, a fully human IgG2 agonistic monoclonal antibody. Intravenous ivuxolimab was administered to patients every 2 weeks at six dose levels: 0.01, 0.1, 0.3, 1.5, 3 and 10 mg/kg. Of the roughly 51 patients in dose escalation, about 20 had hepatocellular carcinoma, approximately 15 had melanoma, 9 had renal cell carcinoma and 9 had head and neck cancer. In the dose-escalation cohort, 70% to 90% of patients were male, and the mean age was around 65 years with a range of about 20 to 90. Prior anti-PD-1, anti-PD-L1 or anti-CTLA-4 therapy was permitted, and less than 45% of dose-escalation patients had received checkpoint inhibitors. Partial responses occurred in three dose-escalation patients, of whom one had hepatocellular carcinoma and two had cutaneous melanoma. The purpose of peripheral TCRbeta sequencing was to test whether ivuxolimab changed TCR sequence diversity and led to clonal T-cell expansion. The paper covers the monotherapy dose-escalation part of the phase I ivuxolimab trial, which included N of about 50 patients.

As encoded in the germline V gene, CDR1 is SGHVS while CDR2 is FQNEAQ. The CDR3 contains 16 residues, cysteine and phenylalanine counted. Kept here is only the CDR3 DNA, which spans 48 bases and is read in frame from base 1. Trimming at the junction amounts to 1 base on V and 1 base on J, and the germline ends lie 14 bases apart. What the study reported, not specific to this receptor: After ivuxolimab, more expanded clones were found on average in CD8+ T cells than in CD4+ T cells. Low levels of normalized T-cell clonal expansion were also seen in some nonresponding patients. At doses of 0.1 to 3.0 mg/kg, clonal expansion of both CD4+ and CD8+ T cells in blood was seen between baseline and week 6. Partial responders in the 0.1-3.0 mg/kg groups had among the lowest normalized peripheral clonal expansion, especially among CD8+ T cells. The antigen specificity of the clonally expanded peripheral T cells was not determined.

Genomic DNA was extracted from sorted cells for sequencing of the TCRbeta CDR3 region. TCRbeta CDR3 regions were sequenced using the immunoSEQ Assay. TCRdb mirrors the immuneACCESS table, restricted to in-frame sequences. Some clones are absent from its copies; in checked studies, under half trace to an unresolved V gene, and the reason for the others is unknown. Recorded for this sample are nearly 60,000 clones; 88% of them occurred a single time. The ten largest account for approximately 3.5% of the sample. The trial excluded patients who had a history of autoimmune disease or who were on systemic immunosuppression. Peripheral blood for TCR sequencing was collected from all dose cohorts at baseline, on cycle 4 day 1, and on cycle 7 day 1. The samples were drawn from a first-in-human, open-label, multicenter phase I dose-escalation trial of ivuxolimab. Adults with locally advanced or metastatic melanoma, renal cell carcinoma, hepatocellular carcinoma or head and neck squamous cell carcinoma were enrolled in the trial. Before TCR sequencing, CD4+ and CD8+ T cells were separately sorted from peripheral blood.

Of note for this clone: Its antigen is not yet known. No much larger clone is present one base from it, and per-base qualities are unavailable.

The material sequenced was CD4+ or CD8+ T cells sorted from blood, taken in a trial of the OX40 agonist ivuxolimab. The TCR was taken from an adult with an advanced solid tumor such as melanoma, head and neck, liver or kidney cancer. The sequence links TRBV7-8 to TRBJ2-7; the D gene is perhaps TRBD2, on 6 matching bases. The DNA sequence is as follows: TGTGCCAGCAGCTTAGGACTAGATCCTAAATCCTACGAGCAGTACTTC. It is translated as CASSLGLDPKSYEQYF.